Listed here are 17 T cell receptor beta chains from one sample, sequenced in a study of cytomegalovirus exposure and HLA in healthy donors. Both 60 Vbeta primers and 13 Jbeta primers went into the PCR. Some clones are missing from TCRdb's copy, which holds only in-frame ones; the method was immunoSEQ multiplex PCR. The sample contains about 100,000 clones, 65% to 75% of which appear only once. The sequencing input was PBMCs. Receptors originate from a woman aged 18-30 years in good health and CMV-seropositive.

V usage is TRBV30 and J usage is TRBJ2-2; maybe TRBD1 (6 bases). This CDR3 comprises 14 residues. The germline CDR1 and CDR2 sequences are GTSNPN and SVGIG (reference sequence). V was pared by 3 bases and J by 5 bases, with 13 bases between. The CDR3 nucleotides are TGTGCCTGGAGCCCAGGGGTGGGGACCGGGGAGCTGTTTTTT. Its translation is CAWSPGVGTGELFF.

The table lists this clone with a count of one. The chain links TRBV7-2 to TRBJ2-1; D may be TRBD2 (6 bases). V was cut by 8 bases and J by 0 bases, with 14 bases left in between. CDR1 is SGHTA, CDR2 FQGNSA, per germline. The CDR3 length is 15 residues. The CDR3, as DNA: TGTGCCAGCGCTGAGGGCGGGGTCTCCTACAATGAGCAGTTCTTC. Protein product: CASAEGGVSYNEQFF.

The chain recombines TRBV27 with TRBJ2-5; 8 bases agree with TRBD1. The closer fit of TRBJ2-7 to the DNA end suggests the J call may be wrong. From germline, CDR1 is MNHEY and CDR2 SMNVEV (reference sequence). The CDR3 loop spans 11 amino acids. As DNA, the CDR3 is TGTGCCAGCAGGACAGGGGTCGAGCAGTACTTC. The encoded protein is CASRTGVEQYF.

This chain joins TRBV28 and TRBJ1-2; TRBD1 matches at 9 bases. The CDR3 length is 15 residues. Germline CDR1 reads MDHEN; CDR2 reads SYDVKM. Losses at the gene ends were 8 bases for V and 4 bases for J; bases not matched to a gene: 11. The CDR3 bases are TGTGCCAGCGGGAACCCGGGACAGGGAGTCTATGGCTACACCTTC. This encodes CASGNPGQGVYGYTF.

V and J are TRBV9 and TRBJ1-5; 10 bases match TRBD1. The germline gives CDR1 SGDLS, CDR2 YYNGEE. V lost 4 bases, J lost 8 bases, and 9 bases stayed unmatched. The CDR3 covers 15 residues. CDR3 nucleotides: TGTGCCAGCAGCATCCAGGGGACAGGGGTCGAGCCCCAGCATTTT. Translating gives CASSIQGTGVEPQHF.

The chain links TRBV6-1 to TRBJ2-1; 7 bases are shared with TRBD1. V was pared by 6 bases and J by 4 bases, with 6 bases of the junction left unmatched. The CDR3 has 14 residues. The germline gives CDR1 MNHNS, CDR2 SASEGT. The CDR3: CASRKRQGYNEQFF. CDR3 bases: TGTGCCAGCAGGAAGAGACAGGGTTACAATGAGCAGTTCTTC.

This chain links TRBV27 with TRBJ1-1; tentatively, D is TRBD1 (6 bases). The CDR3 contains 13 residues. Trimming shortened V by 3 bases and J by 1 base, and 6 bases separated the two germline ends. Germline V lookup: CDR1 MNHEY, CDR2 SMNVEV (reference sequence). CDR3 nucleotide sequence: TGTGCCAGCAGTTTCAGGGGGAACACTGAAGCTTTCTTT. It specifies CASSFRGNTEAFF.

This clone has a handful of counts. Other DNA sequences within the sample encode an identical CDR3. The chain links TRBV5-4 to TRBJ2-1, with D possibly TRBD1 on 5 matching bases. V was cut by 0 bases and J by 0 bases, with 10 bases left in between. CDR3 length: 16 amino acids. Per the germline V gene, CDR1 is SGHNT and CDR2 is YYREEE (reference sequence). As DNA, the CDR3 is TGTGCCAGCAGCTTGGCCGGCCAGGGCTCCTACAATGAGCAGTTCTTC. Translating it yields CASSLAGQGSYNEQFF.

This clone was seen a handful of times. J is TRBJ1-1 and V is TRBV2, with a weak D call TRBD1 (6 bases). In germline, CDR1 is SNHLY, CDR2 FYNNEI. The germline V and J ends were trimmed by 1 base and 3 bases, with 9 bases remaining between them. This CDR3 is 14 amino acids long. The CDR3 loop reads CASSEGTAYTEAFF. DNA of the CDR3: TGTGCCAGCAGTGAAGGGACAGCCTACACTGAAGCTTTCTTT.

The V gene is TRBV19, the J gene TRBJ1-3, with D unclear. Trimming took off 3 bases at V and 0 bases at J, with 6 bases between the two ends. This CDR3 has 14 residues. CDR1 LNHDA and CDR2 SQIVND come from the germline V gene (reference sequence). DNA of the CDR3: TGTGCCAGTAGTATCCCCGGCTCTGGAAACACCATATATTTT. Residues: CASSIPGSGNTIYF. The whole variable domain, filled in from reference TRBV19 and TRBJ1-3, reads DGGITQSPKYLFRKEGQNVTLSCEQNLNHDAMYWYRQDPGQGLRLIYYSQIVNDFQKGDIAEGYSVSREKKESFPLTVTSAQKNPTAFYLCASSIPGSGNTIYFGEGSWLTVV.

The J gene is TRBJ1-5, the V gene TRBV18; 9 positions agree with TRBD1. Germline V CDR1 and CDR2: KGHSH, LQKENI. The CDR3 loop spans 16 amino acids. Trimming at V came to 3 bases and at J to 4 bases, leaving 7 bases not matched to a gene. The CDR3 DNA sequence: TGTGCCAGCTCACCGCTACTCGACAGGGGGAATCAGCCCCAGCATTTT. It yields the protein CASSPLLDRGNQPQHF.

This chain connects TRBV2 to TRBJ1-2; 11 bases line up with TRBD1. The V gene's germline CDR1 is SNHLY and CDR2 FYNNEI. This CDR3 comprises 15 residues. The ends lost 2 bases at V and 4 bases at J; junction bases unmatched: 3. CDR3 sequence reads: CASSESGTGGYGYTF. The DNA for the CDR3 is TGTGCCAGCAGTGAATCCGGGACAGGGGGCTATGGCTACACCTTC.

V gene TRBV4-3 combines with J gene TRBJ1-2, with TRBD1 matching over 11 bases. This CDR3 region has 14 residues. The V gene end was trimmed by 1 base and the J gene end by 8 bases; junction bases not matched to a gene: 3. Germline lookup yields CDR1 LGHNA and CDR2 YSLEER. The CDR3 is CASSQGTGGAGYTF. The CDR3 nucleotides read TGCGCCAGCAGCCAAGGGACAGGGGGCGCAGGCTACACCTTC.

In its sample, this clone was seen many times. V and J are TRBV27 and TRBJ1-1, with TRBD1 matching 11 bases. Germline V gives CDR1 MNHEY, CDR2 SMNVEV (reference sequence). The length of the CDR3 is 15 residues. After removal of 6 bases from V and 5 bases from J, the junction contained 8 bases not matched to a gene. DNA of the CDR3: TGTGCCAGCAGAATAGGACAGGGGGCAGGGACTGAAGCTTTCTTT. It specifies CASRIGQGAGTEAFF.

The rearrangement uses TRBV28 and TRBJ1-5, with 7 bases that match TRBD1. CDR3 size: 14 residues. Germline CDR1 MDHEN, CDR2 SYDVKM. With V trimmed by 4 bases and J by 4 bases, 4 bases remained unmatched. The CDR3 bases are TGTGCCAGCAGTTCCGGGACAGCAAATCAGCCCCAGCATTTT. Translated: CASSSGTANQPQHF. Filled out from reference TRBV28 and TRBJ1-5, the complete variable domain reads DVKVTQSSRYLVKRTGEKVFLECVQDMDHENMFWYRQDPGLGLRLIYFSYDVKMKEKGDIPEGYSVSREKKERFSLILESASTNQTSMYLCASSSGTANQPQHFGDGTRLSIL.

This chain connects TRBV7-2 to TRBJ1-2; TRBD1 aligns across 7 bases. Germline values: CDR1 SGHTA, CDR2 FQGNSA. The CDR3 runs to 12 residues. After removal of 5 bases from V and 5 bases from J, the junction contained 2 bases not matched to a gene. The CDR3 coding sequence is TGTGCCAGCAGCACGGGACAGTATGGCTACACCTTC. Protein product: CASSTGQYGYTF.

The V and J genes are TRBV4-3 and TRBJ2-1; 7 bases are a match to TRBD2. This CDR3 is 14 amino acids long. CDR1 and CDR2 from the germline V gene are LGHNA and YSLEER. Trimming took 0 bases from V and 5 from J; bases not matched to a gene: 1. Written as DNA, the CDR3 is TGCGCCAGCAGCCAAGAGGGGGGGAACAATGAGCAGTTCTTC. This encodes CASSQEGGNNEQFF.